The entry below describes one T cell receptor (beta chain). Its specificity is not known. This sample is drawn from a study of immune cell composition in non-small cell lung cancer. Between the trimmed V and J ends, which lost 0 bases and 1 base, there was a span of 11 bases. This CDR3 comprises 16 residues. From germline, CDR1 is LGHNA and CDR2 YNFKEQ. The table came from immunoSEQ multiplex PCR; TCRdb's copy has only in-frame clones and leaves some out. The profile shows a few thousand clones, 81% of them singletons. Study-wide findings and caveats: Approximately 73% of squamous and around a third of adenocarcinoma cases had tumour-associated clones >0.5%.

The V gene is TRBV4-2, the J gene TRBJ2-3; D might be TRBD1 (5 bases). Sequencing was carried out using lung tumor tissue. The TCR comes from a human donor with non-small cell lung cancer. This CDR3 is CASSQEGPPRTDTQYF. CDR3 nucleotides: TGTGCCAGCAGCCAAGAGGGGCCCCCACGCACAGATACGCAGTATTTT.